This T cell receptor beta chain stems from a study of identical twins. Study-wide points: Shared out-of-frame alpha sequences (those common to twins) showed excess low generation probability.

The ends were cut back, 3 bases at V and 5 bases at J, with 14 bases in the middle. This CDR3 spans 14 amino acids. Germline CDR1 SGHDT, CDR2 YYEEEE. In TCRdb, the 5' RACE reads were re-called with MiXCR into one record per CDR3 protein. Of fewer than 500,000 distinct CDR3 sequences in the sample, approximately 24% are singletons; the top ten hold 2.9%. This clonotype came up a few times. Its antigen is unknown. These records were also assigned to another study, of T cells expressing NK-cell markers.

The chain employs TRBV5-6 and TRBJ2-5; D is unclear. The sequenced material came from CD4+ T cells sorted from blood. The clonotype originates from a woman aged 18-29 years in good health. The CDR3 loop is CASSSDLVRETQYF. CDR3 coding DNA: TGTGCCAGCAGCTCGGATCTAGTACGGGAGACCCAGTACTTC. The full variable domain, its missing parts supplied by reference TRBV5-6 and TRBJ2-5, is DAGVTQSPTHLIKTRGQQVTLRCSPKSGHDTVSWYQQALGQGPQFIFQYYEEEERQRGNFPDRFSGHQFPNYSSELNVNALLLGDSALYLCASSSDLVRETQYFGPGTRLLVL.